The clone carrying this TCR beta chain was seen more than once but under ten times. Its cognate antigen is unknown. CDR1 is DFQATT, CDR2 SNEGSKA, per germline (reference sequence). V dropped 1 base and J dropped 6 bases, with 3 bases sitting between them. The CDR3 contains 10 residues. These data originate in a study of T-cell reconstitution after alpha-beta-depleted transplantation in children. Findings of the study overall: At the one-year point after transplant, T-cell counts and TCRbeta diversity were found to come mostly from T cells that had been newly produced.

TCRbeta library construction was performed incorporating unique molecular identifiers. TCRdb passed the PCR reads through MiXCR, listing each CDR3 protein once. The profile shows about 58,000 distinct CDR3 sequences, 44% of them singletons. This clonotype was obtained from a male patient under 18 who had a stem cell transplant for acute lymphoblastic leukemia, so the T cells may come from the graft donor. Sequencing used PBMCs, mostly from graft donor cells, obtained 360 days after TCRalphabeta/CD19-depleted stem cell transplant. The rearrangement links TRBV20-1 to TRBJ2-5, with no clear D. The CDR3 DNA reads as TGCAGTGCTAGAGTGCAGACCCAGTACTTC. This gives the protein CSARVQTQYF.